This T cell receptor beta chain appears in the sequencing data of a study of cytomegalovirus exposure and HLA in healthy donors (TCRdb year 2017). In the study overall: In an earlier analysis of under 600 of the donors, about 270 Gb of sequence data and approximately 100 million unique TCR beta sequences from some 170 million T cells were reported. Approximately 300 gigabases of sequencing data and 70 million to 95 million unique TCR sequences made up an early release that covered 500 to 700 HLA-typed donors. The genetic ancestry cluster associated with self-reported Caucasian donors included 70% to 85% of the roughly 400 genotyped donors. The study was designed to test whether signatures of past pathogen exposure could be identified by cataloging public T cell receptors. The study used immunosequencing to profile the T cell repertoires of approximately 640 subjects and linked those repertoires to cytomegalovirus serostatus. Along with the roughly 610-subject first cohort, a separate validation cohort of over a hundred different subjects was used. The study combined high-throughput TCR immunosequencing, statistical association of individual TCRs with disease status, and machine learning to predict cytomegalovirus infection status. To study patterns of TCR occurrence, a later analysis re-analyzed previously published TCR beta repertoires from 500 to 850 donors and added high-resolution HLA genotyping. Rather than drawing on any new phenotypic data, the later analysis identified candidate immune exposures from TCR beta sequences and the way those sequences occurred across donors. An earlier analysis of approximately 580 of the donors used high-throughput TCR beta sequencing to judge whether each TCR beta V gene segment behaved as functional or pseudogenic. Donor age, sex, ethnicity and CMV serostatus were compiled together with the repertoire data. A later genetic analysis used genome-wide SNP genotypes for about 60% of the roughly 700 donors, treating that subset as a discovery cohort. All discovery cohort repertoires had been generated using a single sequencing platform. Class I and class II HLA loci were covered by the typing at four-digit resolution. The number of typed donors differed by locus: roughly 620-640 for A, B, C, DRB1 and DQB1; approximately 520 for DQA1; around 610 for DPA1; and around 490 for DPB1. Four or five DR-DQ haplotypes were treated as single units for association and clustering because of strong linkage in the cohort. Among a few hundred genotyped donors of the cohort, an average of about 240,000 unique TCR beta nucleotide sequences were sequenced per donor, around 18% of them non-productive. The investigation overall reported the following: An association between a missense DCLRE1C variant and V-gene and J-gene trimming of TCR beta chains was found in a later genetic analysis and replicated in an independent cohort. Compared with equally common non-associated chains, HLA-associated TCR beta chains in a later analysis were more clonally expanded and had lower generation probabilities. An earlier analysis of approximately 570 of the donors showed that most TCR beta V segments appeared in productive rearrangements either about 87% or about 30% of the time, which broadly matched IMGT annotations. Immune exposure information for the cohort was limited to CMV serostatus. In a later analysis, TCR association rates were found to vary across HLA loci, with the most associated TCRs seen for DRB1 alleles and the fewest for HLA-C alleles. A further reported finding was that TCR beta sequences accurately predicted the HLA-A and HLA-B alleles for most subjects in the first cohort. HLA typing was unavailable for some donors at each locus, so association tests used only the typed subset. A cluster of highly shared sequence variants was judged likely to be a technical artifact of the sequencing pipeline. In vitro tests confirmed that a few of the cytomegalovirus-associated TCR beta chains recognize cytomegalovirus antigens. The study gave a list of 150 to 200 TCR beta chains associated with cytomegalovirus. Only TCR beta chains were sequenced in this cohort, and the absence of alpha or paired-chain data limited detectable features. Some IMGT-functional V segments, including TRBV6-2 and TRBV6-3, could not be distinguished by the 87-base-pair reads and were therefore excluded. Because counts were too low, 15 or so rarely observed V segments, including chromosome 9 orphons, were excluded from the earlier analysis of fewer than 650 of the donors. Most TCR sequences were seen in very few donors, while some public TCRs were found in many individuals. In a later genetic analysis, fewer N-insertions in productive TCRs were reported among donors in an Asian-associated ancestry cluster than the approximately 630-donor mean. Most CMV-associated TCR beta chains appeared to be HLA-restricted in a later analysis, and the HLA associations seemed to be driven largely by CMV exposure. Linkage disequilibrium might explain the correlated functional status among segregating V segments, but an unknown experimental factor could not be ruled out. Specific HLA alleles were associated with about 17,000 TCR beta sequences at a false discovery rate of 0.05 in a later analysis. A later analysis reported that several top co-occurrence clusters appeared linked to parvovirus B19, influenza, CMV and Epstein-Barr virus. The authors suggested that the approach could potentially be generalized to other disease states and immunological phenotypes. The classifier was reported to diagnose cytomegalovirus status with high specificity and sensitivity in both the original and validation cohorts. Presence/absence analyses assumed roughly uniform sequencing depth across donors, an assumption that may not hold. Strong co-occurrence of HLA alleles, especially DR and DQ, made assigning TCR associations to individual alleles difficult.

The cohort comprised some 700 healthy bone marrow donors. All cohort members were sampled while nominally healthy, although unrecorded immune exposures were likely present. The donor was CMV seronegative and belonged to the group of 352 seronegative cohort members. A peripheral blood sample was provided by each donor, and peripheral blood mononuclear cells were used for TCR beta sequencing. The Qiagen DNeasy Blood Extraction Kit was used to extract genomic DNA from the blood cell samples. With regard to this clone: The target of this receptor is not known. No much larger clone exists at a distance of one base, and base qualities are not known.

Including the terminal cysteine and phenylalanine, the CDR3 comprises 14 residues. Left in the record is the CDR3 DNA by itself, 42 bases read in frame from the first base. V is reduced by 4 bases and J by 6 bases, leaving a spacing of 16 bases between them. Receptor amplification or capture employed the immunoSEQ multiplex PCR assay. For the multiplex PCR, a mixture combining 60 forward primers for TCR Vbeta segments and 13 reverse primers for TCR Jbeta segments was used. The CDR3 region of rearranged TCR beta genes was amplified from genomic DNA with a multiplex PCR assay. The amplified TCR beta libraries were sequenced on the Illumina HiSeq System as 87-base-pair reads. As for how the authors treated the data: A later analysis tallied 75 million to 95 million unique TCR beta chains across the 610 or so repertoires, and around 9.9 million of those chains were shared by two or more donors. Raw reads were error-corrected and collapsed into unique sequences with a nearest-neighbor algorithm that merged closely related sequences to remove PCR and sequencing errors. CDR3 sequences were aligned to IMGT reference sequences to assign V, D and J gene segments. For a sequence to be retained, a match of at least six nucleotides was required to both a V gene segment and a J gene segment. A rearrangement counted as productive if the CDR3 had no stop codons and remained in frame with V and J, and every other rearrangement counted as non-productive. Following IMGT convention, CDR3 was defined as the stretch from the second conserved V-encoded cysteine to the conserved J-encoded phenylalanine. In an earlier analysis of around 600 of the donors, sequences lacking an unambiguous match to a single V gene segment were excluded. In an earlier analysis of roughly 600 of the donors, a V segment was called functional when productive rearrangements were above 56.7%, and segregating when the standard deviation between donors exceeded 5%. A statistical classification framework was built for diagnosing cytomegalovirus status from the catalog of TCR beta chain sequences. V and J gene assignment, in a later analysis, came from comparing TCR nucleotide sequences with IMGT/GENE-DB human TR gene sequences. In a later analysis, CDR3 sequences and most-parsimonious VDJ recombination scenarios were assigned using the TCRdist pipeline. A later analysis defined each TCR beta chain by its CDR3 amino acid sequence plus V-gene family, and excluded reads lacking a unique V-gene family. A later analysis removed roughly 590 highly shared, low-generation-probability nucleotide sequences to deal with suspected cross-contamination and a sequencing artifact. For each public chain, a later analysis derived a clonal expansion index from normalized ranks of inferred template counts within each repertoire. In a later analysis, generation probabilities were computed using a VDJ recombination model fitted to out-of-frame rearrangements, and the results were checked against IGoR. Hypergeometric tests were used in a later analysis to score TCR-TCR, TCR-HLA and TCR-CMV co-occurrence, with a repertoire-size bias correction applied to the TCR pairs. In a later analysis, false discovery rates were estimated by permuting HLA or CMV assignments 20 times. In a later analysis, co-occurring TCRs were grouped using DBSCAN, and TCRdist sequence similarity was added for clustering within HLA-allele-positive subsets. Repertoires with fewer than 30,000 or more than 120,000 public chains, plus five repertoires with anomalous nucleotide sharing, were excluded from co-occurrence clustering. Imported from immuneACCESS, the table was reduced by TCRdb to in-frame sequences with V and J called. These copies leave out some clones; in studies compared against another copy, an unresolved V gene accounts for under half, and the cause of the remainder is not known. The V and J calls and clone size were taken over from that table, and D and trimming were inferred from the DNA. The sample table records under 200,000 clones; roughly 80% of these occur just once. Clones ranked in the top ten supply less than 2.5% of the sample.

The TCR was taken from a male donor in good health and CMV-seronegative. Sample: PBMCs. Rearrangement joined TRBV5-7 to TRBJ1-1; tentative D gene TRBD1, with 6 bases matching. TRBV5-7 has ORF status, its function being uncertain. The DNA sequence reads TGTGCCAGCAGCCCTTTTGGACAGCGATCTGAAGCTTTCTTT. This is translated as CASSPFGQRSEAFF.